These 18 T cell receptor beta chains originate from one sample sequenced in a study of regulatory T cells in long-lasting Graves disease. Arm-PCR with iRepertoire HTBI primers amplified the CDR3 regions for these TCR beta libraries. MiXCR was run by TCRdb on the multiplex PCR reads, yielding one entry per CDR3 protein. The sample yields around 460,000 distinct CDR3 sequences, approximately 23% seen once. Time point indicated: persistent/refractory GD, antithyroid drugs over 5 years with positive TRAb. With RNA extracted from PBMCs as input, the TCR library was made. Source: peripheral blood mononuclear cells (PBMCs), taken when the disease was refractory, from a patient treated with antithyroid drugs. All receptors come from a female donor with Graves disease.

Many counts were recorded for this clonotype. The chain couples TRBV20-1 to TRBJ1-1; D is uncertain. Trimming stripped 5 bases from V and 1 base from J, with 11 bases between. CDR3 length: 13 amino acids. Germline V gene data show CDR1 as DFQATT and CDR2 as SNEGSKA (reference sequence). For the CDR3, the DNA is TGCAGTGCTCCAAGTGCGGGGAACACTGAAGCTTTCTTT. Translation: CSAPSAGNTEAFF.

In its sample, this clonotype was seen many times. DNA of the CDR3: TGTGCCAGCAGACGGGACTCCTCCGTGGGCTACACCTTC. Encoded protein: CASRRDSSVGYTF. The rearrangement links TRBV6-1 to TRBJ1-2; D might be TRBD1 (5 bases). This CDR3 region has 13 residues. Germline CDR1 MNHNS, CDR2 SASEGT. Trimming shortened V by 6 bases and J by 8 bases, and 16 bases separated the two germline ends.

The rearrangement uses TRBV12-3 or TRBV12-4 and TRBJ1-3; D possibly corresponds to TRBD1 (5 bases). The CDR3 runs 12 residues. Trimming removed 6 bases from V and 4 bases from J, with 7 bases in between. CDR3 DNA: TGTGCCAGCAGCCACAGGGGAAACACCATATATTTT. It translates to CASSHRGNTIYF.

At least ten counts were recorded for this clonotype. This rearrangement joins TRBV2 to TRBJ1-3; 7 bases agree with TRBD1. The CDR3 totals 14 residues. V lost 10 bases to trimming and J lost 0 bases; unmatched junction nucleotides: 6. CDR1 is SNHLY, CDR2 FYNNEI, per germline. CDR3 protein: CATNRGTSGNTIYF. The DNA for the CDR3 is TGTGCCACCAACAGGGGAACCTCTGGAAACACCATATATTTT. The variable domain in full, completed from reference TRBV2 and TRBJ1-3, reads EPEVTQTPSHQVTQMGQEVILRCVPISNHLYFYWYRQILGQKVEFLVSFYNNEISEKSEIFDDQFSVERPDGSNFTLKIRSTKLEDSAMYFCATNRGTSGNTIYFGEGSWLTVV.

The J gene is TRBJ1-5, the V gene TRBV6-5; maybe TRBD1 (5 bases). This CDR3 is built from 15 residues. The V and J ends lost 3 bases and 0 bases respectively, with 9 bases between them. Germline V gene lookup returns CDR1 MNHEY and CDR2 SVGAGI. This CDR3 reads CASSYGADSNQPQHF. CDR3 DNA sequence: TGTGCCAGCAGTTATGGGGCAGATAGCAATCAGCCCCAGCATTTT.

This clonotype has a count of ten or more. This chain joins TRBV2 and TRBJ2-7; D is ambiguous. The CDR3 totals 17 residues. Trimming cost V 2 bases and J 1 base, with 18 bases left between them. CDR1 SNHLY and CDR2 FYNNEI come from the germline V gene. This CDR3 reads CASSESFVRLGSYEQYF. CDR3 nucleotides: TGTGCCAGCAGTGAAAGCTTTGTCAGGTTGGGTTCCTACGAGCAGTACTTC.

CDR3 protein: CASGKTGAGELFF. CDR3 DNA sequence: TGTGCCTCAGGAAAGACAGGAGCCGGGGAGCTGTTTTTT. The J gene is TRBJ2-2, the V gene TRBV30; D may be TRBD1 (6 bases). Trimming cost V 7 bases and J 6 bases, with 15 bases left between them. There are 13 residues in the CDR3. CDR1 GTSNPN and CDR2 SVGIG come from the germline V gene (reference sequence).

The chain joins TRBV19 to TRBJ1-1; 10 bases line up with TRBD1. The CDR3 consists of 12 residues. Looked up from germline, CDR1 is LNHDA and CDR2 is SQIVND (reference sequence). With V trimmed by 6 bases and J by 8 bases, 3 bases remained unmatched. CDR3 nucleotide sequence: TGTGCCAGTAGAGTGACAGGGGGCGAAGCTTTCTTT. Its protein is CASRVTGGEAFF.

There are many counts of this clonotype. The rearrangement links TRBV11-2 to TRBJ1-3, with D perhaps matching TRBD1 (5 bases). From germline, CDR1 is SGHAT and CDR2 FQNNGV. Trimming removed 0 bases at V and 0 bases at J, with 9 bases between. CDR3 length: 16 amino acids. The CDR3 DNA sequence: TGTGCCAGCAGCTTAGATCAGGACAACTCTGGAAACACCATATATTTT. Protein product: CASSLDQDNSGNTIYF.

This clonotype was observed at least ten times. The chain employs TRBV28 and TRBJ1-6; unclear D gene. The CDR3 has 12 residues. Germline V lookup: CDR1 MDHEN, CDR2 SYDVKM. Deletions cut 3 bases from V and 7 bases from J, with 4 bases between. The CDR3 spells CASSLFNSPLHF. CDR3 nucleotides: TGTGCCAGCAGTTTGTTCAATTCACCCCTCCACTTT.

This clonotype was seen many times. This sequence joins TRBV27 and TRBJ1-2; weak D call: TRBD1 (6 bases). V was pared by 4 bases and J by 7 bases, with 13 bases between. The CDR3 has 13 residues. Germline V CDR1 and CDR2: MNHEY, SMNVEV (reference sequence). The CDR3 loop is CASSSGQFPGYTF. The CDR3 DNA is TGTGCCAGCAGTTCTGGACAGTTCCCTGGCTACACCTTC.

This clonotype has a count of ten or more. The chain couples TRBV27 to TRBJ1-1; D not resolved. Trimming stripped 5 bases from V and 1 base from J, with 14 bases between. The CDR3 consists of 15 residues. Germline assignment: CDR1 MNHEY and CDR2 SMNVEV (reference sequence). The CDR3 loop reads CASSPHSRTNTEAFF. The CDR3 bases are TGTGCCAGCAGTCCCCACAGCCGAACGAACACTGAAGCTTTCTTT.

The CDR3: CASTSDRGDYGYTF. Here the CDR3 DNA reads TGTGCCAGTACCTCGGACAGGGGCGACTATGGCTACACCTTC. This sequence joins TRBV19 and TRBJ1-2, with 9 bases lining up with TRBD1. V shed 7 bases and J 3 bases; nucleotides not matched to a gene: 6. This CDR3 is 14 amino acids long. Germline V gene lookup returns CDR1 LNHDA and CDR2 SQIVND (reference sequence).

On this clonotype: A much bigger clone sits one base away, suggesting this may be a read error. The chain links TRBV6-5 to TRBJ1-2; possibly TRBD1 for D (6 bases). CDR1 MNHEY and CDR2 SVGAGI come from the germline V gene. Trimming removed 4 bases from V and 8 bases from J, with 11 bases in between. The length of the CDR3 is 12 residues. CDR3 nucleotide sequence: TGTGCCAGCAGTTCCCAGGGGCCCGGCTACACCTTC. Translation: CASSSQGPGYTF.

The gene calls are TRBV2 and TRBJ1-2, with a possible D match to TRBD1 (5 bases). Trimming stripped 6 bases from V and 6 bases from J, with 14 bases between. Looked up from germline, CDR1 is SNHLY and CDR2 is FYNNEI. The CDR3 spans 13 residues. CDR3 nucleotide sequence: TGTGCCAGCAGAACCGGGGCGACCGATGGCTACACCTTC. Its translation is CASRTGATDGYTF.

This clonotype was seen many times. This rearrangement joins TRBV29-1 to TRBJ1-1, with a weak D call TRBD1 (5 bases). The CDR3 is 12 residues long. Trimming removed 3 bases at V and 3 bases at J, with 8 bases between. The germline gives CDR1 SQVTM, CDR2 ANQGSEA. CDR3 residues: CSVEGGYTEAFF. CDR3 nucleotides: TGCAGCGTTGAGGGGGGATACACTGAAGCTTTCTTT.

The chain has TRBV12-3 or TRBV12-4 and TRBJ2-1; TRBD2 agrees at 8 bases. With V trimmed by 7 bases and J by 3 bases, 11 bases remained unmatched. The CDR3 runs to 16 residues. CDR3 bases: TGTGCCAGCACCTCCCGGGGGGGCTCCGTCTACAATGAGCAGTTCTTC. Its translation: CASTSRGGSVYNEQFF.

The V gene is TRBV6-4, the J gene TRBJ1-5, with 9 positions matching TRBD1. CDR1 is MRHNA, CDR2 SNTAGT, per germline. V gave up 5 bases and J gave up 0 bases; unmatched junction bases: 5. The CDR3 spans 16 residues. The DNA for the CDR3 is TGTGCCAGCAGTTATGCGACAGGGGGTAGCAATCAGCCCCAGCATTTT. Its protein is CASSYATGGSNQPQHF.